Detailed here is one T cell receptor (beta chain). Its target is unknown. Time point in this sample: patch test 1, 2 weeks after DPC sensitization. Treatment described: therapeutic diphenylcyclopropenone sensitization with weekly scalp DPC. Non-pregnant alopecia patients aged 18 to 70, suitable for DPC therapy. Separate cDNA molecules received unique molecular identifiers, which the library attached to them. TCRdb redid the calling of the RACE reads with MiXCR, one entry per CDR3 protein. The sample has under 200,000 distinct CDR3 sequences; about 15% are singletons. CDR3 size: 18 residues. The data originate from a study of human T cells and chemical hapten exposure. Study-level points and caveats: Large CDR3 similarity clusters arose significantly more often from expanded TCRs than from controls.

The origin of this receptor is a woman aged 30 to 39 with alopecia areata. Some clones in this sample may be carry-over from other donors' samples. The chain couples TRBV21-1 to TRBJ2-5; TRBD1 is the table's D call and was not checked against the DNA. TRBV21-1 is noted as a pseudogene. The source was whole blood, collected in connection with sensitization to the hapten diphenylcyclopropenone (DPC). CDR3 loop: CASSKARAMDRGQETQYF. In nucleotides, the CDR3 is TGTGCCAGCAGCAAAGCGCGGGCGATGGACAGGGGGCAAGAGACCCAGTACTTC.